This TCR beta chain was profiled in a study of blood T cell repertoires in COVID-19. Study-wide context: From T cells, B-cell-depleted T cells, or PBMCs came the material, which was cDNA or gDNA.

In the original analysis: The assay estimated nucleated cells by amplifying reference gene primers. The table came from immunoSEQ multiplex PCR; TCRdb's copy has only in-frame clones and leaves some out. That table is the source of V, J and clone size, and D and trimming were worked out from the DNA. In the table there are about 73,000 clones, just over 90% of which are singletons. This CDR3 has 13 residues. Sequencing input: peripheral blood. This rearrangement joins TRBV21-1 to TRBJ1-1; the table gives TRBD1 as D, unverified against the DNA. TRBV21-1 is marked as a pseudogene. The source of this sequence is a woman under 30 with acute or convalescent COVID-19. CDR3 in amino acids: CASSTVRNTEAFF. The CDR3 bases are TGTGCCAGCAGCACAGTCCGGAACACTGAAGCTTTCTTT.